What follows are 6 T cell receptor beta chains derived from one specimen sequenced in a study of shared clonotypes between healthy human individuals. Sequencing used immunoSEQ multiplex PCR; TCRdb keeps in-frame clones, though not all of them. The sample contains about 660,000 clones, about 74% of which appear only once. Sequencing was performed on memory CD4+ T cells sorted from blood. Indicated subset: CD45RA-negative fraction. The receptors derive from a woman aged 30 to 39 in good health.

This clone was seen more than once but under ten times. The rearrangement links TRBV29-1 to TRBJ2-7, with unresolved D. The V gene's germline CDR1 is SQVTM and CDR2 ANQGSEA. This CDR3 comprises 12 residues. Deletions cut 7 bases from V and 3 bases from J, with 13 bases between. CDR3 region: CSAGEARYEQYF. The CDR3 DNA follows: TGCAGCGCTGGGGAAGCCCGCTACGAGCAGTACTTC.

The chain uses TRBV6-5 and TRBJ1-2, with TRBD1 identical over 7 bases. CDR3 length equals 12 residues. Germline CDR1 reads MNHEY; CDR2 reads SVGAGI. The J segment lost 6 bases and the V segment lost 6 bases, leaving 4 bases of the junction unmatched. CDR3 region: CASSWTGNGYTF. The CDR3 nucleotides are TGTGCCAGCAGCTGGACAGGCAATGGCTACACCTTC.

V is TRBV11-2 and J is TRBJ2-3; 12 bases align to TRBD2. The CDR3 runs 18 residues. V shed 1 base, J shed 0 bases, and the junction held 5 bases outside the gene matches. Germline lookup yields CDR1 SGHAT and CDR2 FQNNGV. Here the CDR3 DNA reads TGTGCCAGCAGCTTAGGGCTAGCGGGAGGGACTAGCACAGATACGCAGTATTTT. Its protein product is CASSLGLAGGTSTDTQYF. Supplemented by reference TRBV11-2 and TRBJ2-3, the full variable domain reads EAGVAQSPRYKIIEKRQSVAFWCNPISGHATLYWYQQILGQGPKLLIQFQNNGVVDDSQLPKDRFSAERLKGVDSTLKIQPAKLEDSAVYLCASSLGLAGGTSTDTQYFGPGTRLTVL.

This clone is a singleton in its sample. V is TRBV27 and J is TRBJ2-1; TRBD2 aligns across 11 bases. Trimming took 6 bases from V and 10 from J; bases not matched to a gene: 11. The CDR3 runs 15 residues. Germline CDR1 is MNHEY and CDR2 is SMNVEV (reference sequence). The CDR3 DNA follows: TGTGCCAGCAGATATAGCGGGAGGGCCAGTCGGGAGCAGTTCTTC. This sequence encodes CASRYSGRASREQFF.

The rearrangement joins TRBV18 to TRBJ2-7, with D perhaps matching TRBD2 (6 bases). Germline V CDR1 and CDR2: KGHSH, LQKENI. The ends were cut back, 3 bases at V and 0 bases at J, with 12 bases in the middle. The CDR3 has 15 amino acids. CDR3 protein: CASSPTASDSYEQYF. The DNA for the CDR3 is TGTGCCAGCTCACCGACCGCTAGCGACTCCTACGAGCAGTACTTC.

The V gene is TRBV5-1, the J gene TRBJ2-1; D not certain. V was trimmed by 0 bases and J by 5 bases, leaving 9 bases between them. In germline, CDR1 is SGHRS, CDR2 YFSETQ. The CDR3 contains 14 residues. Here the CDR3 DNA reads TGCGCCAGCAGCTTGGGGAATAATCACAATGAGCAGTTCTTC. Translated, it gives CASSLGNNHNEQFF.